The 23 T cell receptor beta chains presented below share a single source sample, sequenced in a study of spatial heterogeneity in lung cancer. TCRdb re-derived calls from the 5' RACE reads in MiXCR, one entry per CDR3 protein. The table records 20,000 to 30,000 distinct CDR3 sequences, 4.7% of them present only once. Time point given: sample taken at primary tumor resection. In each case, whole RNA from tumor, nontumor lung or frozen PBMC was sequenced unsorted. The sample here was PBMCs, taken at surgery. The receptors come from a male donor with early-stage non-small cell lung cancer.

This clonotype was counted ten times or more. The chain recombines TRBV20-1 with TRBJ2-3, with 8 bases fitting TRBD1. Germline CDR1 and CDR2: DFQATT and SNEGSKA (reference sequence). The CDR3 covers 14 residues. Trimming at V came to 5 bases and at J to 3 bases, leaving 7 bases not matched to a gene. The CDR3 protein is CSARQGAWTDTQYF. DNA for the CDR3: TGCAGTGCTCGTCAGGGGGCTTGGACAGATACGCAGTATTTT.

This clonotype was recorded at least ten times. V usage is TRBV28 and J usage is TRBJ1-6, with 9 bases matching TRBD1. V was clipped by 6 bases and J by 14 bases; unmatched bases: 14. The CDR3 extends over 15 amino acids. The germline gives CDR1 MDHEN, CDR2 SYDVKM. CDR3 DNA sequence: TGTGCCAGCAGCCCACCCGGGACAGGGCGAAGTACCCTCCACTTT. Amino acid sequence: CASSPPGTGRSTLHF.

This clonotype occurred many times. V usage is TRBV5-1 and J usage is TRBJ2-7; 7 positions match TRBD2. The ends lost 8 bases at V and 0 bases at J; junction bases unmatched: 8. Germline-derived CDR1 and CDR2 are SGHRS and YFSETQ. CDR3 size: 14 residues. The CDR3 sequence: CASHNRDYSYEQYF. In nucleotides, the CDR3 is TGCGCCAGTCATAACCGGGACTACTCCTACGAGCAGTACTTC.

Only a few counts were recorded for this clonotype. A much larger clone lies one base from this, so it may be a read error. The gene calls are TRBV12-3 or TRBV12-4 and TRBJ2-1; D is unclear. Trimming removed 6 bases from V and 0 bases from J, with 15 bases in between. The CDR3 has 16 amino acids. As DNA, the CDR3 is TGTGCCAGCAGCTCCATCGTGAGTAGCTCCTACAATGAGCAGTTCTTC. This encodes CASSSIVSSSYNEQFF.

Ten or more counts support this clonotype. This chain links TRBV6-5 with TRBJ1-1; no clear D gene. Germline V gene lookup returns CDR1 MNHEY and CDR2 SVGAGI. With 7 bases removed from V and 4 bases from J, the gap between germline ends came to 13 bases. The CDR3 is made up of 13 amino acids. CDR3 bases: TGTGCCAGCACGACCGGCTGGGCCACTGAAGCTTTCTTT. Amino acids: CASTTGWATEAFF.

The V gene is TRBV6-2 or TRBV6-3, the J gene TRBJ2-3; unclear D gene. With 8 bases removed from V and 6 bases from J, the gap between germline ends came to 15 bases. Germline CDR1 is MNHEY and CDR2 is SVGEGT. The CDR3 totals 13 residues. The CDR3 sequence is CASAPYNGDTQYF. CDR3 in DNA: TGTGCCAGCGCCCCTTACAACGGCGATACGCAGTATTTT.

This clonotype is termed medium-sized. The chain joins TRBV5-1 to TRBJ2-5; D not resolved. The CDR3 is 12 residues long. Germline CDR1 SGHRS, CDR2 YFSETQ. V lost 3 bases and J lost 2, with 5 bases in between. Here the CDR3 DNA reads TGCGCCAGCAGCTCGGAACAAGAGACCCAGTACTTC. Translation gives CASSSEQETQYF. The complete variable domain, with remaining parts taken from reference TRBV5-1 and TRBJ2-5, reads KAGVTQTPRYLIKTRGQQVTLSCSPISGHRSVSWYQQTPGQGLQFLFEYFSETQRNKGNFPGRFSGRQFSNSRSEMNVSTLELGDSALYLCASSSEQETQYFGPGTRLLVL.

This clonotype has at least ten counts. The chain recombines TRBV5-1 with TRBJ2-7, with a possible D match to TRBD2 (6 bases). Trimming stripped 7 bases from V and 3 bases from J, with 20 bases between. The germline CDR1 and CDR2 sequences are SGHRS and YFSETQ. The CDR3 sequence is 15 residues long. As DNA, the CDR3 is TGCGCCAGCGGGGACCGGGAGCGAGGAATCTACGAGCAGTACTTC. Amino acid sequence: CASGDRERGIYEQYF.

This clonotype was seen many times. The chain combines TRBV6-1 with TRBJ1-5; no clear D. Trimming took 6 bases from V and 5 from J, leaving 11 bases between them. This CDR3 is built from 13 residues. The germline V gene encodes CDR1 MNHNS and CDR2 SASEGT. CDR3 region: CASSPRDYQPQHF. The DNA for the CDR3 is TGTGCCAGCAGCCCCAGAGACTATCAGCCCCAGCATTTT.

Many counts were recorded for this clonotype. The chain links TRBV12-3 or TRBV12-4 to TRBJ2-2; D possibly corresponds to TRBD1 (5 bases). This CDR3 comprises 18 residues. V was shortened by 3 bases and J by 3 bases, with 20 bases between the two germline ends. The CDR3 bases are TGTGCCAGCAGTTTCCAGGGTTCTACCCTAATGGACACCGGGGAGCTGTTTTTT. Translated: CASSFQGSTLMDTGELFF.

This clonotype was observed at least ten times. The rearrangement joins TRBV14 to TRBJ1-2; D uncertain. Germline loops: CDR1 SGHDN, CDR2 FVKESK. This CDR3 has 12 residues. Trimming took 0 bases from V and 8 from J, leaving 7 bases between them. In DNA, the CDR3 is TGTGCCAGCAGCCAAGATGGTAGAGGCTACACCTTC. Translated, it gives CASSQDGRGYTF.

This clonotype occurred many times. The rearrangement uses TRBV7-2 and TRBJ2-6; weak D call: TRBD1 (8 bases). The germline V gene has CDR1 SGHTA and CDR2 FQGNSA. The CDR3 has 20 amino acids. V lost 2 bases and J lost 1, with 21 bases in between. CDR3 nucleotides: TGTGCCAGCAGCTTAAGCGGACAGGGCGGGGGTTTGTCTGGGGCCAACGTCCTGACTTTC. This encodes CASSLSGQGGGLSGANVLTF.

In its sample, this clonotype was seen many times. The chain joins TRBV20-1 to TRBJ1-2; D gene unclear. V was clipped by 5 bases and J by 4 bases, with 14 bases between them. CDR3 length: 13 amino acids. The germline CDR1 and CDR2 sequences are DFQATT and SNEGSKA (reference sequence). The CDR3 nucleotides are TGCAGTGCTCCCCAGACGGTAGCCTATGGCTACACCTTC. This translates into CSAPQTVAYGYTF.

In its sample, this clonotype was seen a few times. The chain uses TRBV18 and TRBJ2-5; D is possibly TRBD2 (7 bases). The CDR3 contains 14 residues. Germline CDR1 and CDR2: KGHSH and LQKENI. V shed 8 bases and J shed 2 bases, with 15 bases lying between them. The CDR3 coding sequence is TGTGCCAGCAGGGGGGGAACCCCACAAGAGACCCAGTACTTC. This gives the protein CASRGGTPQETQYF. Full variable domain (missing parts from reference TRBV18 and TRBJ2-5): NAGVMQNPRHLVRRRGQEARLRCSPMKGHSHVYWYRQLPEEGLKFMVYLQKENIIDESGMPKERFSAEFPKEGPSILRIQQVVRGDSAAYFCASRGGTPQETQYFGPGTRLLVL.

This clonotype was recorded many times. The V and J genes are TRBV19 and TRBJ1-1, with D possibly matching TRBD1 (5 bases). V was cut by 5 bases and J by 0 bases, with 10 bases left in between. The CDR3 consists of 14 residues. Germline V gene data show CDR1 as LNHDA and CDR2 as SQIVND (reference sequence). The CDR3: CASSSGRLNTEAFF. CDR3 nucleotides: TGTGCCAGTAGTTCGGGACGGTTGAACACTGAAGCTTTCTTT.

The gene calls are TRBV20-1 and TRBJ2-3; D may be TRBD1 (5 bases). V lost 3 bases, J lost 9 bases, and 25 bases lay in between. The CDR3 contains 16 residues. Germline assignment: CDR1 DFQATT and CDR2 SNEGSKA (reference sequence). CDR3 region: CSARVQGARVGRTQYF. As DNA, the CDR3 is TGCAGTGCTAGGGTCCAGGGTGCCAGGGTCGGGCGCACGCAGTATTTT.

This clonotype has at least ten counts. The rearrangement uses TRBV7-9 and TRBJ2-3, with 7 bases aligning to TRBD2. Germline CDR1 reads SEHNR; CDR2 reads FQNEAQ (reference sequence). V shed 0 bases, J shed 0 bases, and the junction held 9 bases outside the gene matches. The length of the CDR3 is 18 residues. The CDR3, as DNA: TGTGCCAGCAGCTTAGCCCGTACTAGCGTCTCTAGCACAGATACGCAGTATTTT. This gives the protein CASSLARTSVSSTDTQYF. Full variable domain (remainder filled in from reference TRBV7-9 and TRBJ2-3): DTGVSQNPRHKITKRGQNVTFRCDPISEHNRLYWYRQTLGQGPEFLTYFQNEAQLEKSRLLSDRFSAERPKGSFSTLEIQRTEQGDSAMYLCASSLARTSVSSTDTQYFGPGTRLTVL.

This clonotype was detected ten times or more. The chain joins TRBV29-1 to TRBJ1-1; D remains unclear. Looked up from germline, CDR1 is SQVTM and CDR2 is ANQGSEA. The V end was cut by 6 bases, the J end by 7 bases, with 12 bases between. The CDR3 covers 11 residues. The CDR3 protein is CSVAPASEAFF. The CDR3 DNA follows: TGCAGCGTAGCCCCAGCTAGTGAAGCTTTCTTT.

This clonotype occurred many times. The chain recombines TRBV28 with TRBJ2-2; 11 bases are a match to TRBD1. The junction had 4 bases not matched to a gene; V was cut back by 5 bases and J by 5 bases. The CDR3 totals 15 residues. Germline V CDR1 and CDR2: MDHEN, SYDVKM. As DNA, the CDR3 is TGTGCCAGCAGTCTCGGACAGGGGGCAACCGGGGAGCTGTTTTTT. Residues: CASSLGQGATGELFF.

Ten or more counts support this clonotype. This chain connects TRBV12-3 or TRBV12-4 to TRBJ2-7; tentatively, D is TRBD2 (5 bases). CDR3 length: 13 residues. V lost 6 bases and J lost 2, with 11 bases in between. CDR3 protein: CASRDSMAYEQYF. The CDR3 DNA reads TGTGCCAGCAGGGACTCCATGGCCTACGAGCAGTACTTC.

This clonotype occurred many times. The chain combines TRBV4-1 with TRBJ2-3; 7 bases line up with TRBD2. This CDR3 comprises 16 residues. CDR1 is MGHRA and CDR2 is YSYEKL in the germline V gene. Germline trimming cut 1 base from V and 6 bases from J; bases unmatched to any gene: 10. The CDR3 here is CASSQASAGTVDTQYF. For the CDR3, the DNA is TGCGCCAGCAGCCAAGCCTCAGCGGGAACGGTTGATACGCAGTATTTT.

This clonotype was found many times. This sequence joins TRBV6-2 or TRBV6-3 and TRBJ1-2; D unclear. Per germline, CDR1 MNHEY and CDR2 SVGEGT. The CDR3 has 13 residues. Deletions cut 2 bases from V and 2 bases from J, with 6 bases between. The CDR3 DNA reads TGTGCCAGCAGTTACGGAGCAAACTATGGCTACACCTTC. Amino acid sequence: CASSYGANYGYTF.

This clonotype came up a few times. The chain links TRBV11-2 to TRBJ2-5, with D unresolved. From germline, CDR1 is SGHAT and CDR2 FQNNGV. The V and J ends lost 4 bases and 0 bases respectively, with 12 bases between them. CDR3 size: 15 residues. Here the CDR3 DNA reads TGTGCCAGCAGCTCCCCGGGTACCAACCAAGAGACCCAGTACTTC. Translation gives CASSSPGTNQETQYF.